This entry concerns a single TCR beta chain. Its cognate antigen is unknown. Extraction of RNA preceded its reverse transcription into cDNA, which served as the sequencing template. The method was immunoSEQ multiplex PCR; TCRdb's version includes in-frame clones alone and lacks a portion of them. Here the sample spans roughly 140,000 clones, around half being singletons. Using a FACSAria, the CD4+ and CD8+ T cells were sorted from the PBMCs. The sample is drawn from a study of CD8+ T cells in alopecia areata. Overall study results and limits: Sequenced scalp T cells also include alphabeta T cells resident in normal skin. Clonality exceeded that of normal scalp in lesional scalp, most notably in alopecia totalis/universalis.

Germline values: CDR1 LGHNA, CDR2 YSLEER. Trimming took off 0 bases at V and 1 base at J, with 10 bases between the two ends. The CDR3 length is 15 residues. The source was CD8+ T cells sorted from blood, collected at week 0. The chain joins TRBV4-3 to TRBJ2-7, with a tentative D call TRBD2 (6 bases). The TCR sequence derives from a human donor with alopecia areata. CDR3 nucleotides: TGCGCCAGCAGCCAAGATCGCGGAGGGTCCTACGAGCAGTACTTC. Translating gives CASSQDRGGSYEQYF.